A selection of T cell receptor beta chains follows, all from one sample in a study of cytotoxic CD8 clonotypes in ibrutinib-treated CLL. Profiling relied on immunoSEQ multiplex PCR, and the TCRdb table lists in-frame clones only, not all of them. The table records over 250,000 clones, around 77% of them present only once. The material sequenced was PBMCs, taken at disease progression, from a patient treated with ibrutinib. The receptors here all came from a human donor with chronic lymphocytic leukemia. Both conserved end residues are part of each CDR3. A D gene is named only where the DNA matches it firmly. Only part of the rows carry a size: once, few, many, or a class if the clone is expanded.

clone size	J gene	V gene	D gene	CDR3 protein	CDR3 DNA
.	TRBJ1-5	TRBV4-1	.	CASSQVEGGQPQHF	TGCGCCAGCAGCCAAGTAGAGGGGGGTCAGCCCCAGCATTTT
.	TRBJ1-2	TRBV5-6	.	CASSLGVQLYGYTF	TGTGCCAGCAGCTTGGGGGTACAGCTCTATGGCTACACCTTC
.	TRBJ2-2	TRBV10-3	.	CAISESAGELFF	TGTGCCATCAGTGAGAGTGCCGGGGAGCTGTTTTTT
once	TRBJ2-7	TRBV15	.	CATSRGPARGNEQYF	TGTGCCACCAGCAGAGGTCCCGCTAGGGGGAACGAGCAGTACTTC
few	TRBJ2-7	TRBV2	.	CASSSHYEQYF	TGTGCCAGCAGTAGTCATTACGAGCAGTACTTC
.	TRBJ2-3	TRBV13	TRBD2	CASSLGLPSTDTQYF	TGTGCCAGCAGCTTGGGACTACCTAGCACAGATACGCAGTATTTT
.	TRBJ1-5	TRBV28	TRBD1	CASSLGTGVYQPQHF	TGTGCCAGCAGTTTGGGGACAGGAGTCTATCAGCCCCAGCATTTT
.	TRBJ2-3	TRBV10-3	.	CATQGDTQYF	TGTGCCACCCAGGGGGATACGCAGTATTTT
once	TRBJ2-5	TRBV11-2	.	CASSLVGPGETQYF	TGTGCCAGCAGCTTAGTTGGACCCGGGGAGACCCAGTACTTC
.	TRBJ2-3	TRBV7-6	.	CASSSATRRGTDTQYF	TGTGCCAGCAGCTCCGCGACCCGGCGGGGCACAGATACGCAGTATTTT
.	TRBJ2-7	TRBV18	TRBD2	CASSPRGLAGLEQYF	TGTGCCAGCTCACCACGCGGGCTAGCGGGACTCGAGCAGTACTTC
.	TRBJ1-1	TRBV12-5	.	CASGLSMNTEAFF	TGTGCTAGTGGTTTGTCCATGAACACTGAAGCTTTCTTT
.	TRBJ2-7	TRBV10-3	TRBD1	CAISEDRDYEQYF	TGTGCCATCAGTGAGGACAGGGACTACGAGCAGTACTTC
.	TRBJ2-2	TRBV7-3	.	CASSPMRGPGELFF	TGTGCCAGCAGCCCCATGAGGGGCCCCGGGGAGCTGTTTTTT
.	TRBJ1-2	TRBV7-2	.	CASSALGNYGYTF	TGTGCCAGCAGCGCCCTCGGGAACTATGGCTACACCTTC
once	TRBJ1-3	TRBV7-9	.	CASLGGVHETGNTIYF	TGTGCCAGCTTAGGAGGGGTCCACGAGACGGGAAACACCATATATTTT
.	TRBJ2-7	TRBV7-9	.	CASSSPPGREQYF	TGTGCCAGCAGCTCCCCCCCAGGGCGCGAGCAGTACTTC
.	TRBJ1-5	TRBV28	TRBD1	CASTPVQGAGASLWYQPQHF	TGTGCCAGCACCCCGGTACAGGGGGCAGGGGCCAGTTTATGGTATCAGCCCCAGCATTTT
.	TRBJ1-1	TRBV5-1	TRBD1	CASSLAGQGTTEAFF	TGCGCCAGCAGCTTGGCGGGACAGGGGACCACTGAAGCTTTCTTT
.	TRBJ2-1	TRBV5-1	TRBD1	CASSLGQGSSYNEQFF	TGCGCCAGCAGCTTGGGACAGGGCAGCTCCTACAATGAGCAGTTCTTC
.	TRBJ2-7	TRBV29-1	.	CSVEDRGTYEQYF	TGCAGCGTTGAAGATCGGGGGACCTACGAGCAGTACTTC
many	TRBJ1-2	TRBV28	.	CASRPPGSHPLHGYTF	TGTGCCAGTAGACCCCCAGGATCTCACCCCCTTCATGGCTACACCTTC
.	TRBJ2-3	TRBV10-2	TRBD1	CASNDRGLADTQYF	TGCGCCAGCAACGACAGGGGGCTAGCAGATACGCAGTATTTT
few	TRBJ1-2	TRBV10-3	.	CAISELQPRVWGKIDYGYTF	TGTGCCATCAGTGAGTTACAACCGAGGGTCTGGGGCAAGATCGACTATGGCTACACCTTC
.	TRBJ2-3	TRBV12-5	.	CASGFQGPTDTQYF	TGTGCTAGTGGTTTTCAGGGACCAACAGATACGCAGTATTTT
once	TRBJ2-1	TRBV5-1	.	CASREGAEQFF	TGCGCCAGCAGAGAGGGCGCGGAGCAGTTCTTC
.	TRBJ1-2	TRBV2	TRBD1	CASSDRQGVGYTF	TGTGCCAGCAGTGATAGACAGGGGGTCGGCTACACCTTC
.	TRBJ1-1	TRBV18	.	CASSPFEGVSEAFF	TGTGCCAGCTCACCTTTCGAAGGGGTATCTGAAGCTTTCTTT
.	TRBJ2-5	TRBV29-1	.	CSVRDREVLQETQYF	TGCAGCGTCAGAGACAGGGAGGTGCTTCAAGAGACCCAGTACTTC
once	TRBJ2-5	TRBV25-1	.	CASSEGSLTQYF	TGTGCCAGCAGTGAGGGTTCGCTTACCCAGTACTTC
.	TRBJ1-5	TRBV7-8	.	CASSPLVGGFNQPQHF	TGTGCCAGCAGCCCATTGGTCGGGGGGTTCAATCAGCCCCAGCATTTT
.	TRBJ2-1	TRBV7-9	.	CASSSFTRRGESNEQFF	TGTGCCAGCAGCTCGTTTACTAGAAGGGGGGAGAGCAATGAGCAGTTCTTC
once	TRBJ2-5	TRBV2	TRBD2	CASKKLAGDQTQYF	TGTGCCAGCAAGAAGCTAGCGGGAGATCAGACCCAGTACTTC
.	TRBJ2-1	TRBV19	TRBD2	CASSSIGTSGHNEQFF	TGTGCCAGTAGTAGTATTGGGACTAGCGGACACAATGAGCAGTTCTTC
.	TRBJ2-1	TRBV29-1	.	CSVVSSAPVSYNEQFF	TGCAGCGTTGTGTCTAGCGCGCCAGTTTCCTACAATGAGCAGTTCTTC
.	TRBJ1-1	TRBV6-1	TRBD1	CASSERTGGARDTEAFF	TGTGCCAGCAGTGAACGGACAGGGGGCGCACGGGACACTGAAGCTTTCTTT
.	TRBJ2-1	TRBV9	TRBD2	CASSVEPSGGYNEQFF	TGTGCCAGCAGCGTCGAACCTAGCGGGGGTTACAATGAGCAGTTCTTC
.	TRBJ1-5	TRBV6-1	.	CASSEVYSPAYKPQHF	TGTGCCAGCAGTGAAGTCTACAGCCCGGCCTATAAGCCCCAGCATTTT
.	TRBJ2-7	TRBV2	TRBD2	CASSALAGGPAQYF	TGTGCCAGCAGTGCACTAGCGGGAGGGCCCGCGCAGTACTTC
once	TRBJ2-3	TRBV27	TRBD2	CASSFSLAGVTDTQYF	TGTGCCAGCAGTTTTTCCCTAGCGGGAGTAACAGATACGCAGTATTTT
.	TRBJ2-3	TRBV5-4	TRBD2	CASSPRTSGRVDTQYF	TGTGCCAGCAGCCCCCGGACTAGCGGGAGGGTAGATACGCAGTATTTT
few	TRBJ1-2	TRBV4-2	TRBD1	CASSHRTGLYGYTF	TGTGCCAGCAGCCATAGGACAGGGCTCTATGGCTACACCTTC
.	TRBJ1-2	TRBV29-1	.	CSVENRVGVSNYGYTF	TGCAGCGTTGAGAACAGGGTGGGGGTATCTAACTATGGCTACACCTTC
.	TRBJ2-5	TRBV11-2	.	CASSTRDLHGTQYF	TGTGCCAGCAGCACCCGGGACTTACATGGGACCCAGTACTTC
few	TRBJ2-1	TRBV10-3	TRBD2	CAISLSGSGDNEQFF	TGTGCCATCAGCTTAAGCGGGAGTGGGGACAATGAGCAGTTCTTC
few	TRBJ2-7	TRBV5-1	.	CASSLRGSNPTYEQYF	TGCGCCAGCAGCTTGAGGGGAAGCAATCCCACCTACGAGCAGTACTTC